The clone carrying this TCR beta chain was recorded at least ten times. As yet, its antigen is unknown. From RNA, the CDR3 regions of TCR beta chains were amplified and sequenced. The first-round RT-PCR employed HTBI primers together with the Qiagen OneStep RT-PCR kit. A multiplex PCR was then performed as the second round. TCRdb reprocessed the multiplex PCR reads via MiXCR and lists one record per CDR3 protein. The table records roughly 350,000 distinct CDR3 sequences, roughly 17% of them present only once. CDR3 length: 16 amino acids. Trimming pared 4 bases from V and 4 bases from J, leaving 16 bases between. This record comes from a study of Graves' ophthalmopathy and Graves' hyperthyroidism. On the study more broadly: Investigators collected peripheral blood at initial diagnosis, before any treatment was given.

Study-wide points: The blood repertoire also included most expanded thyroid clonotypes above 0.001 frequency.

J is TRBJ2-2 and V is TRBV12-3 or TRBV12-4; D is possibly TRBD2 (7 bases). The sample taken for sequencing was peripheral blood. This TCR was sampled from an adult woman with stable Graves' hyperthyroidism. CDR3 sequence (DNA): TGTGCCAGCAGTTCTAGGGGGGGGGCGAGCACCGGGGAGCTGTTTTTT. This encodes CASSSRGGASTGELFF.